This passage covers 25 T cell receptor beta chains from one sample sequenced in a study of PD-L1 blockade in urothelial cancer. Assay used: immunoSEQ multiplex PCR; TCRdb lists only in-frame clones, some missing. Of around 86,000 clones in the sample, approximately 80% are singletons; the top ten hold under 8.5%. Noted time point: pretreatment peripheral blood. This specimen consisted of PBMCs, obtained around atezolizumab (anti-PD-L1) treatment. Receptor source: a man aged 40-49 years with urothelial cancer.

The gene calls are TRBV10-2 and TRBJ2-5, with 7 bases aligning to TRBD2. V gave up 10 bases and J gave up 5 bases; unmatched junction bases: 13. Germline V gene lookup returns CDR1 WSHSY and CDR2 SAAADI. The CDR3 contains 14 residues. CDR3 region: CATSHGGRVETQYF. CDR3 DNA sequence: TGCGCCACCTCCCACGGGGGGAGGGTTGAGACCCAGTACTTC.

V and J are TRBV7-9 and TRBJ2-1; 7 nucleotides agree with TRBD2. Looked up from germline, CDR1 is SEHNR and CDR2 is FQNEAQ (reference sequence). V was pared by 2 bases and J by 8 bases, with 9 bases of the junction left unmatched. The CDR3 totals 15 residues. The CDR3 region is CASSLTVLRGDEQFF. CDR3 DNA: TGTGCCAGCAGCTTAACCGTACTTCGGGGGGATGAGCAGTTCTTC.

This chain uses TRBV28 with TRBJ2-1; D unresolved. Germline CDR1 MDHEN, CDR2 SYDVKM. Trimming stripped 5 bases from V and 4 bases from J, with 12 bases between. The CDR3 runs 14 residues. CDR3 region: CASSPRLVYNEQFF. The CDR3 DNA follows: TGTGCCAGCAGTCCACGATTAGTATACAATGAGCAGTTCTTC.

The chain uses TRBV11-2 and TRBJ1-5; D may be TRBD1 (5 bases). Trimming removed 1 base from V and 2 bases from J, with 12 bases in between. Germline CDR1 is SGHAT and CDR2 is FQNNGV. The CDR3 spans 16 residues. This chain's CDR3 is CASSLGGVGGNQPQHF. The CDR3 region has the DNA TGTGCCAGCAGCTTAGGGGGGGTAGGGGGCAATCAGCCCCAGCATTTT.

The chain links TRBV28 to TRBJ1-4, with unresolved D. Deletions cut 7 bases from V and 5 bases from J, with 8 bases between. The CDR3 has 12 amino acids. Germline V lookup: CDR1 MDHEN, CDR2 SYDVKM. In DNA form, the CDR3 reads TGTGCCAGCAACCCGGGAAATGAAAAACTGTTTTTT. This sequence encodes CASNPGNEKLFF. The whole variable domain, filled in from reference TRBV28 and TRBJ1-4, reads DVKVTQSSRYLVKRTGEKVFLECVQDMDHENMFWYRQDPGLGLRLIYFSYDVKMKEKGDIPEGYSVSREKKERFSLILESASTNQTSMYLCASNPGNEKLFFGSGTQLSVL.

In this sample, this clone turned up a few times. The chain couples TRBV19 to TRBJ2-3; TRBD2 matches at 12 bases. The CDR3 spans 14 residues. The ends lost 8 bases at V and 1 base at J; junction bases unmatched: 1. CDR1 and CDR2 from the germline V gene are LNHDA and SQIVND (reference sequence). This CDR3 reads CASRLAGGTDTQYF. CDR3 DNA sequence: TGTGCCAGTCGACTAGCGGGAGGCACAGATACGCAGTATTTT.

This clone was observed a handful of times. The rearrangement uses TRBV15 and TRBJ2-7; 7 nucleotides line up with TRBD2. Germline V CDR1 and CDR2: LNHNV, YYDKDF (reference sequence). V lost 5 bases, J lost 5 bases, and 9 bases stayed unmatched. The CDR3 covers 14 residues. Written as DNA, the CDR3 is TGTGCCACCAGCCTCGTCGGGGGGAGTCACGAGCAGTACTTC. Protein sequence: CATSLVGGSHEQYF.

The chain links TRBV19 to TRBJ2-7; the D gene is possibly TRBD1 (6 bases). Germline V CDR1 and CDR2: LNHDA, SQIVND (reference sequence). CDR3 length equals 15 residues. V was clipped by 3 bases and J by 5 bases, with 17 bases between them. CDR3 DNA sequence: TGTGCCAGTAGTATGGGAACAGGGAGTCGGCACGAGCAGTACTTC. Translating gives CASSMGTGSRHEQYF. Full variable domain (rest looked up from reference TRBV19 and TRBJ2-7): DGGITQSPKYLFRKEGQNVTLSCEQNLNHDAMYWYRQDPGQGLRLIYYSQIVNDFQKGDIAEGYSVSREKKESFPLTVTSAQKNPTAFYLCASSMGTGSRHEQYFGPGTRLTVT.

DNA of the CDR3: TGTGCCAGCAGTGCAGGGGGTGGCTACACCTTC. Translating gives CASSAGGGYTF. The chain combines TRBV6-1 with TRBJ1-2; TRBD1 matches at 7 bases. The junction had 0 bases not matched to a gene; V was cut back by 4 bases and J by 7 bases. This CDR3 region has 11 residues. Germline assignment: CDR1 MNHNS and CDR2 SASEGT.

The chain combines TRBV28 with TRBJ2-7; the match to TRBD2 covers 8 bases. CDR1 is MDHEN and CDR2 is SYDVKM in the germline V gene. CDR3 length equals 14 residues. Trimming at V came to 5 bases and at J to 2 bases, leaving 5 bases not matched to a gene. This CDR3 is CASSPPGGAYEQYF. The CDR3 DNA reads TGTGCCAGCAGTCCCCCCGGGGGGGCCTACGAGCAGTACTTC.

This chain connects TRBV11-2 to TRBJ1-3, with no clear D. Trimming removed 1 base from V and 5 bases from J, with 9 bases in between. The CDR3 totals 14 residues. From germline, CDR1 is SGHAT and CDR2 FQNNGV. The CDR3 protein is CASSLVPFRNTIYF. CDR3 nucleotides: TGTGCCAGCAGCTTAGTTCCTTTCCGAAACACCATATATTTT.

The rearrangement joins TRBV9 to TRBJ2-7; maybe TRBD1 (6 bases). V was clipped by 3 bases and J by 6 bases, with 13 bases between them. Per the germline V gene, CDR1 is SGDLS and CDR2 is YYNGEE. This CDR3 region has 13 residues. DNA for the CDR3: TGTGCCAGCAGCGGATCACAGGGTACCGAGCAGTACTTC. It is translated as CASSGSQGTEQYF.

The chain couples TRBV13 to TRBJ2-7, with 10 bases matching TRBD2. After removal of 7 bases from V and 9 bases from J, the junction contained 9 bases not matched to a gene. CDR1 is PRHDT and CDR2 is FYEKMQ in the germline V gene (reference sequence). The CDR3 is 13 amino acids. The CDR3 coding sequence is TGTGCCAGCACCGGGACTAGCGATCGAGGGCAGTACTTC. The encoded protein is CASTGTSDRGQYF.

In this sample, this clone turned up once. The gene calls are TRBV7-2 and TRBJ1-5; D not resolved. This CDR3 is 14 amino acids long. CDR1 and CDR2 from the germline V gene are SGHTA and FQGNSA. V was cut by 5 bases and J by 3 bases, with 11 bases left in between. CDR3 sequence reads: CASSPGLNNQPQHF. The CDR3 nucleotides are TGTGCCAGCAGCCCCGGACTGAACAATCAGCCCCAGCATTTT.

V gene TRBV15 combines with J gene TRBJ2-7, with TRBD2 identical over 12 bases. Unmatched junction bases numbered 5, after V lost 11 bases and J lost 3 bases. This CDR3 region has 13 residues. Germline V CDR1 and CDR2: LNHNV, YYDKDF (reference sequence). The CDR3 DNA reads TGTGCCCCCTCACTAGCGGGGGGCTACGAGCAGTACTTC. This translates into CAPSLAGGYEQYF.

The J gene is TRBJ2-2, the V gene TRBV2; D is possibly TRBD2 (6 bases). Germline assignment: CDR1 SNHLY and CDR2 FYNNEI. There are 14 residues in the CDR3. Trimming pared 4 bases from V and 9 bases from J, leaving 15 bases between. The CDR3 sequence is CASSGRESYRELFF. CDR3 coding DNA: TGTGCCAGCAGTGGGCGGGAAAGCTACCGGGAGCTGTTTTTT.

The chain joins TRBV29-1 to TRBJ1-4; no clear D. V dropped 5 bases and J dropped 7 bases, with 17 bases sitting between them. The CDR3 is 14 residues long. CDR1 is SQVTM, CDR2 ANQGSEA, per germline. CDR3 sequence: CSVSERASREKLFF. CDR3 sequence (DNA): TGCAGCGTTAGCGAACGAGCCTCCCGTGAAAAACTGTTTTTT.

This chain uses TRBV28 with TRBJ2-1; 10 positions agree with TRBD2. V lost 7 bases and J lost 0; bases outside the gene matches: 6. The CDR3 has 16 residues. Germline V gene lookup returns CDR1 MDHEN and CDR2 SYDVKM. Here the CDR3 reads CASTWTSGYSYNEQFF. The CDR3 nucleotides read TGTGCCAGCACCTGGACTAGCGGTTACTCCTACAATGAGCAGTTCTTC.

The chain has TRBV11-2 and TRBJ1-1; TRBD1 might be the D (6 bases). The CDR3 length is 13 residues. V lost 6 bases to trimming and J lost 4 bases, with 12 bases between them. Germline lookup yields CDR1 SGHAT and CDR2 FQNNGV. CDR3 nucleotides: TGTGCCAGCAGAGGTCAGGGGCTCACTGAAGCTTTCTTT. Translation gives CASRGQGLTEAFF.

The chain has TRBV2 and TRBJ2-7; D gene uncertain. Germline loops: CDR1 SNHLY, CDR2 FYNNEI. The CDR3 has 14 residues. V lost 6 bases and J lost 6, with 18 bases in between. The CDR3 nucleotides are TGTGCCAGCAGCACCTCTATCAACCAACGCGAGCAGTACTTC. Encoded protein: CASSTSINQREQYF.

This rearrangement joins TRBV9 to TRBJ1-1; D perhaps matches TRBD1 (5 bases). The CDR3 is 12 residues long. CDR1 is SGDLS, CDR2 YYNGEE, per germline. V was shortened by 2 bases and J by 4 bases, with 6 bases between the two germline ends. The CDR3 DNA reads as TGTGCCAGCAGCGTGGGGGGCACTGAAGCTTTCTTT. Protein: CASSVGGTEAFF.

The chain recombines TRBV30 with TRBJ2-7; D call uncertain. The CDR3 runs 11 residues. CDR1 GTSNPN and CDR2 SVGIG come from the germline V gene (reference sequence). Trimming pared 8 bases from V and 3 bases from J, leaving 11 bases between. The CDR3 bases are TGTGCCGGTGACTCGCTCTACGAGCAGTACTTC. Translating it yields CAGDSLYEQYF.

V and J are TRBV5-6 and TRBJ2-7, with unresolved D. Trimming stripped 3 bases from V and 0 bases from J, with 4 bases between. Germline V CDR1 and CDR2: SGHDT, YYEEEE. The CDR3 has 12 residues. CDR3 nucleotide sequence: TGTGCCAGCAGCTCCTCCTCCTACGAGCAGTACTTC. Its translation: CASSSSSYEQYF.

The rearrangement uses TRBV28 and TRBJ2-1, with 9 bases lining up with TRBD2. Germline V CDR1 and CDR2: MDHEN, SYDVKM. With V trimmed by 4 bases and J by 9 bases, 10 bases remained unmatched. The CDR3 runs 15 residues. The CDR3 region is CASSSLGTSMVEQFF. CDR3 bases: TGTGCCAGCAGTTCTCTCGGGACTAGCATGGTTGAGCAGTTCTTC.

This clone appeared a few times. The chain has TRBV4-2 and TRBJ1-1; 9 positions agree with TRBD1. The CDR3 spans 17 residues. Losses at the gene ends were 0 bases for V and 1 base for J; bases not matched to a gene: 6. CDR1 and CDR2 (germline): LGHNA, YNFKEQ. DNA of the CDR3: TGTGCCAGCAGCCAAGACGACGGACAGGGGTGGAACACTGAAGCTTTCTTT. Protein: CASSQDDGQGWNTEAFF.